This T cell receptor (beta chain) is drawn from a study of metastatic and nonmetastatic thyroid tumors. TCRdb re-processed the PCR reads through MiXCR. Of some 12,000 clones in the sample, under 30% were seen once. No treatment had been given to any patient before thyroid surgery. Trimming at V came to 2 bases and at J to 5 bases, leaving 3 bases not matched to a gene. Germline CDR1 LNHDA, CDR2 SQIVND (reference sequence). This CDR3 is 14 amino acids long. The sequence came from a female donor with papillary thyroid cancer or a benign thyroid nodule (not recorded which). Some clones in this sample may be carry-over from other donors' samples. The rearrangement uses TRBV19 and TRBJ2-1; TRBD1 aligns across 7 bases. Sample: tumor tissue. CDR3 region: CASSIRGRNNEQFF. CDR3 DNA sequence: TGTGCCAGTAGTATAAGGGGGCGGAACAATGAGCAGTTCTTC.